This T cell receptor beta chain emerged from a study of blood T cell repertoires in COVID-19. Study in general: The United States, Italy and Spain provided the acute and convalescent COVID-19 samples. The analysed material was cDNA or gDNA that came from T cells, B-cell-depleted T cells, or PBMCs.

This CDR3 contains 15 residues. V was shortened by 2 bases and J by 0 bases, with 12 bases between the two germline ends. Germline CDR1 SGHKS, CDR2 YYEKEE (reference sequence). Profiled with immunoSEQ multiplex PCR; TCRdb holds only in-frame clones, not every one. Found here are about 180,000 clones, around 83% of them singletons; the top ten hold more than 7.5%. Seattle patients were enrolled during active infection and followed longitudinally. The receptor's source is a woman in her 70s with COVID-19, enrolled during active disease. Sample: peripheral blood. This chain links TRBV5-5 with TRBJ2-7; unclear D gene. The CDR3 loop is CASSFSRVGSYEQYF. The CDR3 bases are TGTGCCAGCAGCTTCAGCCGGGTTGGCTCCTACGAGCAGTACTTC. The whole variable domain, remainder taken from reference TRBV5-5 and TRBJ2-7, is DAGVTQSPTHLIKTRGQQVTLRCSPISGHKSVSWYQQVLGQGPQFIFQYYEKEERGRGNFPDRFSARQFPNYSSELNVNALLLGDSALYLCASSFSRVGSYEQYFGPGTRLTVT.